This T cell receptor beta chain stems from a study of blood T cell repertoires in COVID-19. About the study: Samples representing acute and convalescent COVID-19 were sourced from the United States, Italy and Spain. Sources were T cells, B-cell-depleted T cells, or PBMCs; the material itself was cDNA or gDNA.

Seattle cases were enrolled at active infection and followed longitudinally. Profiled with immunoSEQ multiplex PCR; TCRdb holds only in-frame clones, not every one. The top ten clones hold roughly 0.87% of a sample with under 550,000 clones, about 90% of them seen once. Trimming stripped 3 bases from V and 11 bases from J, with 14 bases between. The CDR3 extends over 11 amino acids. Germline CDR1 is GTSNPN and CDR2 is SVGIG (reference sequence). Sequenced: peripheral blood. The rearrangement links TRBV30 to TRBJ2-7, with D perhaps matching TRBD1 (5 bases). This sequence originates from a young man with COVID-19, enrolled during active disease. CDR3 in DNA: TGTGCCTGGAGAGAGGCGCAGGGCAAGTACTTC. Protein: CAWREAQGKYF.